This TCR beta chain was observed in a study of cytomegalovirus exposure and HLA in healthy donors. Overall study results and limits: The classifier reportedly diagnosed cytomegalovirus status with high specificity and sensitivity.

Concerning this clone: As yet, its antigen is unknown.

With 60 Vbeta and 13 Jbeta primers, the PCR was carried out. Sequencing was performed with immunoSEQ multiplex PCR; in TCRdb, only in-frame clones are kept and a portion is missing. The data hold about 130,000 clones, with less than 85% observed a single time. This sequence originates from a man between 18 and 29 years old in good health and CMV-seropositive. The sequenced material came from PBMCs.

CDR3 nucleotide sequence: TGTGCCAGCAGTTACTCGCGACAGGTCCCAGGAGGCTACACCTTC. This gives the protein CASSYSRQVPGGYTF. This sequence joins TRBV6-5 and TRBJ1-2; TRBD1 is a possible D gene (6 bases). Germline assignment: CDR1 MNHEY and CDR2 SVGAGI. The CDR3 totals 15 residues. V dropped 0 bases and J dropped 8 bases, with 16 bases sitting between them.